Following are 32 T cell receptor beta chains from one sample sequenced in a study of T cells in Graves' hyperthyroidism and ophthalmopathy. Regions amplified from RNA transcripts were the TCR beta CDR3 regions. The primer set for the first-round RT-PCR of the TCR CDR3 was HTBI. TCRdb recomputed calls from the multiplex PCR reads with MiXCR, one row per CDR3 protein. The data contain about 610,000 distinct CDR3 sequences, roughly 46% of them singletons. The sample taken for sequencing was peripheral blood or thyroid tissue (not recorded which). The receptors originated from a young woman with Graves' hyperthyroidism.

This clonotype was seen a single time. The rearrangement joins TRBV20-1 to TRBJ1-1; 9 bases agree with TRBD1. Germline CDR1 and CDR2: DFQATT and SNEGSKA (reference sequence). The V segment lost 6 bases and the J segment 1 base; nucleotides outside the gene matches: 9. This CDR3 contains 15 residues. The CDR3 protein is CSASSKGQGNTEAFF. CDR3 nucleotide sequence: TGCAGTGCCAGCAGCAAGGGACAGGGGAACACTGAAGCTTTCTTT.

At least ten counts were recorded for this clonotype. The chain uses TRBV5-1 and TRBJ1-2; TRBD1 might be the D (5 bases). Germline CDR1 and CDR2: SGHRS and YFSETQ. This CDR3 contains 14 residues. Trimming took 4 bases from V and 4 from J, leaving 14 bases between them. The CDR3 nucleotides read TGCGCCAGCAGCGTCAGGGTCGGTGTCTATGGCTACACCTTC. Protein: CASSVRVGVYGYTF.

This clonotype was seen at least ten times. The rearrangement uses TRBV5-6 and TRBJ2-7; 10 positions agree with TRBD2. V lost 0 bases to trimming and J lost 2 bases; unmatched junction nucleotides: 5. The germline gives CDR1 SGHDT, CDR2 YYEEEE. This CDR3 comprises 16 residues. The CDR3 DNA reads TGTGCCAGCAGCTTGGCCCGAGCGGGAGGGCCCTACGAGCAGTACTTC. It translates to CASSLARAGGPYEQYF.

This clonotype was detected ten times or more. This chain links TRBV2 with TRBJ1-5; D not resolved. V lost 6 bases and J 4 bases, leaving 10 bases between the germline ends. The CDR3 length is 13 residues. Germline lookup yields CDR1 SNHLY and CDR2 FYNNEI. In DNA, the CDR3 is TGTGCCAGCAGGGGGTCGGGGAATCAGCCCCAGCATTTT. This gives the protein CASRGSGNQPQHF. Combining the CDR3 with reference TRBV2 and TRBJ1-5 gives the whole variable domain EPEVTQTPSHQVTQMGQEVILRCVPISNHLYFYWYRQILGQKVEFLVSFYNNEISEKSEIFDDQFSVERPDGSNFTLKIRSTKLEDSAMYFCASRGSGNQPQHFGDGTRLSIL.

This clonotype was picked up many times. This chain joins TRBV5-6 and TRBJ1-1; tentatively, D is TRBD1 (6 bases). Trimming removed 4 bases at V and 6 bases at J, with 22 bases between. CDR3 length equals 16 residues. CDR1 and CDR2 from the germline V gene are SGHDT and YYEEEE. CDR3 protein: CASSPRGGSYVAEAFF. The CDR3 DNA follows: TGTGCCAGCAGCCCTAGGGGGGGGAGTTATGTCGCTGAAGCTTTCTTT.

This clonotype has at least ten counts. A much larger clonotype is one base distant, so this may be a read error. The chain employs TRBV7-9 and TRBJ1-2; the D gene is possibly TRBD1 (5 bases). Germline assignment: CDR1 SEHNR and CDR2 FQNEAQ (reference sequence). CDR3 length: 13 amino acids. CDR3 DNA sequence: TGTGCCAGCACCTACGACAGATACTATGGCCACACCTTC. It yields the protein CASTYDRYYGHTF.

The table lists this clonotype with many counts. Relative to the germline gene, one junction end is altered; a read error may explain this. CDR3 protein: CASSLPTSGTDF. The CDR3 nucleotides read TGTGCCAGCTCCCTACCCACCAGTGGGACAGACTTC. The chain is built from TRBV18 and TRBJ1-2; 7 bases fit TRBD1. The CDR3 contains 12 residues. Germline V CDR1 and CDR2: KGHSH, LQKENI.

This clonotype was counted a few times. The chain links TRBV2 to TRBJ2-3, with D unclear. CDR1 is SNHLY and CDR2 is FYNNEI in the germline V gene. The CDR3 has 13 residues. V was shortened by 5 bases and J by 2 bases, with 8 bases between the two germline ends. CDR3 amino acids: CASSLGPTDTQYF. CDR3 in DNA: TGTGCCAGCAGTCTTGGACCCACAGATACGCAGTATTTT.

The gene calls are TRBV12-3 or TRBV12-4 and TRBJ2-3, with 7 bases that match TRBD1. V trimming: 6 bases; J trimming: 2 bases; junction bases outside the gene matches: 11. This CDR3 spans 16 amino acids. CDR3 nucleotide sequence: TGTGCCAGCAGCTTTCAGGGGGTTACCTTCACAGATACGCAGTATTTT. It yields the protein CASSFQGVTFTDTQYF.

The chain couples TRBV2 to TRBJ1-1; weak D call: TRBD1 (6 bases). V lost 8 bases to trimming and J lost 7 bases, with 23 bases between them. This CDR3 has 15 residues. CDR1 is SNHLY, CDR2 FYNNEI, per germline. In DNA, the CDR3 is TGTGCCAGCGGACGGACAGAGTCAGGTGACAATGAAGCTTTCTTT. Translation: CASGRTESGDNEAFF.

Remarks on this clonotype: A much larger clonotype is one base distant, so this may be a read error. The chain employs TRBV5-1 and TRBJ2-5; possibly TRBD1 for D (5 bases). Trimming stripped 5 bases from V and 2 bases from J, with 7 bases between. CDR3 length: 12 residues. Germline CDR1 SGHRS, CDR2 YFSETQ. CDR3 protein: CASRTVQETQYF. The CDR3 nucleotides are TGCGCCAGCAGGACAGTGCAAGAGACCCAGTACTTC.

This clonotype came up a few times. A much larger clone sits a single nucleotide away, making a read error possible. In this CDR3 the conserved last residue, phenylalanine or tryptophan, is missing, so a read error is likely. This sequence joins TRBV19 and TRBJ1-2; D is possibly TRBD1 (6 bases). This CDR3 comprises 15 residues. The germline V gene encodes CDR1 LNHDA and CDR2 SQIVND (reference sequence). V was shortened by 5 bases and J by 1 base, with 14 bases between the two germline ends. The CDR3, as DNA: TGTGCCAGTAGTTCCCGACAGGAAGTTAACTATGGCTACACCCTC. This codes for CASSSRQEVNYGYTL.

This clonotype was observed at least ten times. The chain links TRBV24-1 to TRBJ1-5; D perhaps matches TRBD1 (6 bases). Germline V lookup: CDR1 KGHDR, CDR2 SFDVKD. The CDR3 is 16 residues long. The V gene lost 4 bases and the J gene lost 0 bases, with 12 bases spanning the gap. In DNA, the CDR3 is TGTGCCACCAGTGACCCCGGGACAAATAGCAATCAGCCCCAGCATTTT. Residues: CATSDPGTNSNQPQHF.

For this clonotype: An end of the junction does not agree with germline; a read error may underlie this. The chain joins TRBV20-1 to TRBJ2-2, with 9 bases aligning to TRBD1. This CDR3 has 13 residues. Germline V gene sequence: CDR1 DFQATT, CDR2 SNEGSKA (reference sequence). The CDR3, as DNA: TGCAGTGCAAGGACAGGGGACACTGGGGAGCTGTTTTTT. Translating it yields CSARTGDTGELFF.

This clonotype occurred many times. The genes are TRBV15 and TRBJ2-7, with 15 bases identical to TRBD2. J gave up 0 bases and V 3 bases, and 15 bases lay outside the gene matches. Germline-derived CDR1 and CDR2 are LNHNV and YYDKDF (reference sequence). This CDR3 region has 21 residues. The CDR3 protein is CATSSPGSGLAGGQSSYEQYF. Here the CDR3 DNA reads TGTGCCACCAGCAGCCCAGGTTCGGGACTAGCGGGAGGTCAAAGCTCCTACGAGCAGTACTTC.

This clonotype was found many times. The J gene is TRBJ2-5, the V gene TRBV6-5, with TRBD2 matching 11 bases. CDR1 and CDR2 from the germline V gene are MNHEY and SVGAGI. This CDR3 has 14 residues. Germline trimming cut 7 bases from V and 2 bases from J; bases unmatched to any gene: 3. CDR3 sequence: CASKRLAGQETQYF. The CDR3 nucleotides are TGTGCCAGCAAGAGACTAGCGGGGCAAGAGACCCAGTACTTC.

The chain carries TRBV6-6 and TRBJ1-3; tentatively, D is TRBD1 (6 bases). The CDR3 extends over 14 amino acids. V dropped 7 bases and J dropped 4 bases, with 14 bases sitting between them. Germline loops: CDR1 MNHNY, CDR2 SVGAGI (reference sequence). CDR3 region: CASTTGTSGNTIYF. The CDR3 region has the DNA TGTGCCAGCACCACCGGGACATCCGGAAACACCATATATTTT.

This clonotype was counted at least ten times. This rearrangement joins TRBV19 to TRBJ2-3; 10 bases fit TRBD2. CDR1 is LNHDA, CDR2 SQIVND, per germline (reference sequence). The length of the CDR3 is 14 residues. V lost 6 bases to trimming and J lost 3 bases; unmatched junction nucleotides: 3. In DNA, the CDR3 is TGTGCCAGTAGCCTAGCGGGAGTTACAGATACGCAGTATTTT. Translated, it gives CASSLAGVTDTQYF.

A note on this clonotype: The CDR3 carries no conserved terminal phenylalanine or tryptophan, so it likely arises from a read error. It is unclear where the CDR3 begins or ends on the DNA, so no DNA is shown, and the CDR3 is as TCRdb lists it. The rearrangement joins TRBV7-9 to TRBJ1-4; no check of the table's D call, TRBD1, against the DNA was made. The CDR3 is 10 amino acids long, termini counted. CDR1 and CDR2 from the germline V gene are SEHNR and FQNEAQ (reference sequence). The CDR3 sequence is CASSSPGTAY.

This clonotype was counted ten times or more. The chain employs TRBV7-9 and TRBJ2-5; possibly TRBD1 for D (6 bases). The V gene lost 3 bases and the J gene lost 2 bases, with 10 bases spanning the gap. The length of the CDR3 is 14 residues. Looked up from germline, CDR1 is SEHNR and CDR2 is FQNEAQ (reference sequence). The CDR3 nucleotides are TGTGCCAGCAGCTTCTTACAGGGTCAAGAGACCCAGTACTTC. Its protein is CASSFLQGQETQYF.

The DNA for the CDR3 is TGTGCCAGCAGTGAAGCAGGCAGGGCCTCGTGGAATGAGCAGTTCTTC. Protein product: CASSEAGRASWNEQFF. The chain has TRBV2 and TRBJ2-7; the D gene is possibly TRBD1 (5 bases). TRBJ2-1 explains the end of the DNA better; the J call may be wrong. Germline V gene lookup returns CDR1 SNHLY and CDR2 FYNNEI. The CDR3 spans 16 residues.

J is TRBJ2-6 and V is TRBV6-5; D not certain. The V end lost 2 bases, the J end lost 18 bases, and 5 bases lay between the germline ends. The CDR3 runs 9 residues. In germline, CDR1 is MNHEY, CDR2 SVGAGI. CDR3 in DNA: TGTGCCAGCAGTTACGACGGGACTTTC. Encoded protein: CASSYDGTF.

The V and J genes are TRBV20-1 and TRBJ2-3; 10 nucleotides line up with TRBD2. Looked up from germline, CDR1 is DFQATT and CDR2 is SNEGSKA (reference sequence). The CDR3 runs 17 residues. The junction had 15 bases not matched to a gene; V was cut back by 5 bases and J by 4 bases. The CDR3 region is CSAPGLQREGSPDTQYF. CDR3 bases: TGCAGTGCTCCTGGACTTCAGCGGGAGGGAAGCCCAGATACGCAGTATTTT.

This clonotype has a handful of counts. The rearrangement links TRBV15 to TRBJ2-7; 8 bases match TRBD1. The J call is uncertain, as TRBJ2-1 better fits the DNA end. This CDR3 has 14 residues. Germline V gene lookup returns CDR1 LNHNV and CDR2 YYDKDF (reference sequence). The CDR3 bases are TGTGCCACCAGCAGAGGTGGGACAGGCAATGAGCAGTTCTTC. It is translated as CATSRGGTGNEQFF.

The rearrangement joins TRBV28 to TRBJ2-2; D is perhaps TRBD1 or TRBD2 (5 bases each). The CDR3 extends over 15 amino acids. Deletions cut 8 bases from V and 10 bases from J, with 23 bases between. Germline CDR1 and CDR2: MDHEN and SYDVKM. The DNA for the CDR3 is TGTGCCAGCGGGACCTCAGGGTTGTCTGACGAGGAGCTGTTTTTT. Translating it yields CASGTSGLSDEELFF.

This clonotype was observed many times. The J gene is TRBJ1-6, the V gene TRBV6-5; 7 bases fit TRBD1. V was pared by 6 bases and J by 5 bases, with 7 bases of the junction left unmatched. Per the germline V gene, CDR1 is MNHEY and CDR2 is SVGAGI. There are 15 residues in the CDR3. CDR3 coding DNA: TGTGCCAGCAGAAGAGGGGGCATGAATAATTCACCCCTCCACTTT. Translated: CASRRGGMNNSPLHF.

The chain employs TRBV2 and TRBJ1-2; D is undetermined. The length of the CDR3 is 12 residues. Germline loops: CDR1 SNHLY, CDR2 FYNNEI. The germline V and J ends were trimmed by 5 bases and 6 bases, with 10 bases remaining between them. CDR3 in amino acids: CASSSGEDGYTF. CDR3 DNA: TGTGCCAGCAGTTCCGGAGAGGATGGCTACACCTTC.

This clonotype was detected many times. J is TRBJ2-5 and V is TRBV6-1; D is perhaps TRBD1 (5 bases). CDR3 length equals 15 residues. The germline gives CDR1 MNHNS, CDR2 SASEGT. The V end lost 0 bases, the J end lost 3 bases, and 11 bases lay between the germline ends. CDR3 amino acids: CASSEATGWEETQYF. Written as DNA, the CDR3 is TGTGCCAGCAGTGAAGCAACAGGCTGGGAAGAGACCCAGTACTTC.

This clonotype was picked up many times. The gene calls are TRBV19 and TRBJ1-2; D is possibly TRBD1 (6 bases). Germline CDR1 and CDR2: LNHDA and SQIVND (reference sequence). The CDR3 runs 14 residues. V lost 7 bases to trimming and J lost 7 bases, with 19 bases between them. The CDR3 spells CASNEDGRGGGYTF. Here the CDR3 DNA reads TGTGCCAGTAATGAGGACGGAAGAGGGGGTGGCTACACCTTC. The variable domain in full, with the rest retrieved from reference TRBV19 and TRBJ1-2, is DGGITQSPKYLFRKEGQNVTLSCEQNLNHDAMYWYRQDPGQGLRLIYYSQIVNDFQKGDIAEGYSVSREKKESFPLTVTSAQKNPTAFYLCASNEDGRGGGYTFGSGTRLTVV.

Comment on this clonotype: Given a much more abundant clone one base away, this may be a read error. The chain couples TRBV6-5 to TRBJ1-5; D is uncertain. The germline CDR1 and CDR2 sequences are MNHEY and SVGAGI. V lost 0 bases and J 11 bases, leaving 17 bases between the germline ends. The CDR3 has 15 residues. The CDR3 here is CASSYSIRDTQSQHF. CDR3 DNA: TGTGCCAGCAGTTACTCGATACGCGACACCCAGTCCCAGCATTTT.

This clonotype has a count of ten or more. This chain links TRBV7-9 with TRBJ1-3; 10 bases are shared with TRBD1. This CDR3 has 16 residues. V lost 5 bases, J lost 0 bases, and 4 bases stayed unmatched. Germline CDR1 reads SEHNR; CDR2 reads FQNEAQ (reference sequence). The CDR3 nucleotides read TGTGCCAGCAGCGGGACAGGGGCCCCCTCTGGAAACACCATATATTTT. Encoded protein: CASSGTGAPSGNTIYF.

Worth noting for this clonotype: This sequence may be a read error, since a much larger clone differs from it by one base. The CDR3 bases are TGCAGTGCCGGGGGGACAGGAACCACTGACTATGGCTACACCTTC. It yields the protein CSAGGTGTTDYGYTF. This chain joins TRBV20-1 and TRBJ1-2, with 8 bases lining up with TRBD1. V lost 6 bases and J lost 3; bases outside the gene matches: 12. Germline CDR1 DFQATT, CDR2 SNEGSKA (reference sequence). The length of the CDR3 is 15 residues.